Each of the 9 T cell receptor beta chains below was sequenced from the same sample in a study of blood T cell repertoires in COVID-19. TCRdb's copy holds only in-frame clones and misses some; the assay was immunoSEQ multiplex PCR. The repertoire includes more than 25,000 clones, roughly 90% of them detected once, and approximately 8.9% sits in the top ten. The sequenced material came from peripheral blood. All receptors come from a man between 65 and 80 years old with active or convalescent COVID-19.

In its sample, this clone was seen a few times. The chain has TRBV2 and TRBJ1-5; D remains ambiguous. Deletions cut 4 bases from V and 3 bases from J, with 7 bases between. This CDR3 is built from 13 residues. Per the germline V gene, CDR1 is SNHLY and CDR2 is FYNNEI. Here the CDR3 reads CASSVLVNQPQHF. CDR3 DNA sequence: TGTGCCAGCAGTGTACTGGTCAATCAGCCCCAGCATTTT.

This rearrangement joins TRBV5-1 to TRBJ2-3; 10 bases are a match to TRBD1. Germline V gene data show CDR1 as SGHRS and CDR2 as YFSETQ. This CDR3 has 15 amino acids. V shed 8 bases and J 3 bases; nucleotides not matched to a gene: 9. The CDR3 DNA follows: TGCGCCAGTCTGCCCGGGACAGGGGTAACAGATACGCAGTATTTT. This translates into CASLPGTGVTDTQYF.

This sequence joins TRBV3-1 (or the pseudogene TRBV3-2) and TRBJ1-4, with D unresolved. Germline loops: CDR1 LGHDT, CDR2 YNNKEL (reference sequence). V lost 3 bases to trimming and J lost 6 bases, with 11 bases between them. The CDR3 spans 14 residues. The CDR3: CASSQFGRDEKLFF. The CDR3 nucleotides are TGTGCCAGCAGCCAGTTCGGGAGGGATGAAAAACTGTTTTTT.

CDR3 DNA: TGTGCCAGCAGCGTAGGCGGGGCCACCTACAATGAGCAGTTCTTC. This encodes CASSVGGATYNEQFF. The genes are TRBV9 and TRBJ2-1, with a weak D call TRBD2 (6 bases). Germline V lookup: CDR1 SGDLS, CDR2 YYNGEE. Trimming took off 0 bases at V and 2 bases at J, with 9 bases between the two ends. The CDR3 sequence is 15 residues long.

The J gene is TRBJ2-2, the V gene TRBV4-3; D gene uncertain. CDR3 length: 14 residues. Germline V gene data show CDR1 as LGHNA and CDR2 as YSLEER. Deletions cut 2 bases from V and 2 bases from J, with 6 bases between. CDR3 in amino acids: CASSQYRNTGELFF. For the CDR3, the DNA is TGCGCCAGCAGCCAATACAGAAACACCGGGGAGCTGTTTTTT.

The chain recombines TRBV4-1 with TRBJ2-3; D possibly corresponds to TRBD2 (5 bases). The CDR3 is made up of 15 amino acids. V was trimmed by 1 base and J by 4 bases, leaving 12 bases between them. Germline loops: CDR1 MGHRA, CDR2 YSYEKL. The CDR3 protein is CASSQVATGADTQYF. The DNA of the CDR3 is TGCGCCAGCAGCCAAGTGGCTACCGGGGCAGATACGCAGTATTTT.

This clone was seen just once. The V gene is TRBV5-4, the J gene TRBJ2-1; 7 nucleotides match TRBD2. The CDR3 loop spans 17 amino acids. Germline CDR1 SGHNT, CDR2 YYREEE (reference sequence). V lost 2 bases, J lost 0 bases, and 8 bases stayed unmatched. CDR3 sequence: CASSLGGGHSSYNEQFF. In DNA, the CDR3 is TGTGCCAGCAGCTTAGGCGGGGGTCACAGCTCCTACAATGAGCAGTTCTTC.

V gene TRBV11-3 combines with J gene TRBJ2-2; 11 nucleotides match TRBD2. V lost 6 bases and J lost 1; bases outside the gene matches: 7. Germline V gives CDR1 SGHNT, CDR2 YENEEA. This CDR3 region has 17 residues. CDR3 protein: CASSRPGLAENTGELFF. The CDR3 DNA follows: TGTGCCAGCAGTCGTCCGGGACTAGCGGAGAACACCGGGGAGCTGTTTTTT.

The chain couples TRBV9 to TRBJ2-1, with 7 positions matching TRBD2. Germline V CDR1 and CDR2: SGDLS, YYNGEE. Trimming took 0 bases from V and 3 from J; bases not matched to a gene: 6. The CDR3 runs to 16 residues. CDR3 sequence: CASSVVGRAIYNEQFF. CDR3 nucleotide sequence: TGTGCCAGCAGCGTAGTAGGGAGGGCCATCTACAATGAGCAGTTCTTC.